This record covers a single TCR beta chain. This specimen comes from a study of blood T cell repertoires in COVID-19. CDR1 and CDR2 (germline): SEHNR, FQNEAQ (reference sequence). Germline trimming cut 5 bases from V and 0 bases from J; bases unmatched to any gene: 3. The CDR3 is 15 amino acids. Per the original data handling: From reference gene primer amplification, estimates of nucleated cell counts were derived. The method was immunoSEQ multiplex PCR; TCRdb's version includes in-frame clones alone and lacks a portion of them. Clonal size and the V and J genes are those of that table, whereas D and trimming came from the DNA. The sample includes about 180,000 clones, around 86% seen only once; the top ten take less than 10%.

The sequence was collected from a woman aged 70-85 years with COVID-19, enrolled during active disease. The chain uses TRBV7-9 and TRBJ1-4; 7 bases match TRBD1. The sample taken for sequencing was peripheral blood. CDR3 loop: CASSPQGSTNEKLFF. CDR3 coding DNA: TGTGCCAGCAGCCCACAGGGGTCAACTAATGAAAAACTGTTTTTT. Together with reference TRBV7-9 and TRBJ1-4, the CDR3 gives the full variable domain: DTGVSQNPRHKITKRGQNVTFRCDPISEHNRLYWYRQTLGQGPEFLTYFQNEAQLEKSRLLSDRFSAERPKGSFSTLEIQRTEQGDSAMYLCASSPQGSTNEKLFFGSGTQLSVL.